The 24 T cell receptor beta chains below were found in one sample sequenced in a study of cytomegalovirus exposure and HLA in healthy donors. The PCR was carried out with 60 Vbeta primers and 13 Jbeta primers. The table came from immunoSEQ multiplex PCR; TCRdb's copy has only in-frame clones and leaves some out. The repertoire holds over 150,000 clones, with roughly 80% as singletons. The sequenced sample consisted of PBMCs. The source is a woman aged 35 to 49 in good health and CMV-seronegative.

In its sample, this clone was seen a few times. V is TRBV5-1 and J is TRBJ2-3; 8 bases map to TRBD2. From germline, CDR1 is SGHRS and CDR2 YFSETQ. Trimming cost V 0 bases and J 5 bases; bases outside gene matches: 5. CDR3 length equals 15 residues. This CDR3 reads CASSLEGLAGDTQYF. DNA for the CDR3: TGCGCCAGCAGCTTGGAAGGGCTAGCGGGAGATACGCAGTATTTT. The whole variable domain, filled in from reference TRBV5-1 and TRBJ2-3, reads KAGVTQTPRYLIKTRGQQVTLSCSPISGHRSVSWYQQTPGQGLQFLFEYFSETQRNKGNFPGRFSGRQFSNSRSEMNVSTLELGDSALYLCASSLEGLAGDTQYFGPGTRLTVL.

The chain is built from TRBV10-3 and TRBJ1-1, with TRBD1 as a possible D gene (5 bases). With 6 bases removed from V and 5 bases from J, the gap between germline ends came to 16 bases. The CDR3 loop spans 14 amino acids. CDR1 and CDR2 (germline): ENHRY, SYGVKD. CDR3 region: CAISLEGAGTEAFF. In DNA form, the CDR3 reads TGTGCCATCAGCCTAGAAGGGGCAGGGACTGAAGCTTTCTTT.

The chain uses TRBV28 and TRBJ1-2, with 8 bases fitting TRBD1. CDR1 is MDHEN, CDR2 SYDVKM, per germline. The CDR3 covers 14 residues. V dropped 5 bases and J dropped 5; count of bases not matched to a gene: 7. CDR3 sequence reads: CASSTQGAGYGYTF. The CDR3 coding sequence is TGTGCCAGCAGTACCCAGGGGGCCGGGTATGGCTACACCTTC.

This clone was seen just once. The chain has TRBV29-1 and TRBJ1-1, with D unresolved. The ends were cut back, 7 bases at V and 3 bases at J, with 12 bases in the middle. Germline assignment: CDR1 SQVTM and CDR2 ANQGSEA. This CDR3 contains 12 residues. CDR3 sequence reads: CSGLPSDTEAFF. As DNA, the CDR3 is TGCAGCGGCCTGCCTTCGGACACTGAAGCTTTCTTT.

This clone was seen a handful of times. The chain links TRBV10-3 to TRBJ1-1; D gene unclear. CDR1 ENHRY and CDR2 SYGVKD come from the germline V gene. Trimming pared 6 bases from V and 3 bases from J, leaving 20 bases between. This CDR3 has 16 amino acids. CDR3 protein: CAISGLTGSPDTEAFF. CDR3 nucleotides: TGTGCCATCAGCGGACTGACCGGCTCCCCCGACACTGAAGCTTTCTTT.

V usage is TRBV6-5 and J usage is TRBJ2-7, with D tentatively TRBD2 (5 bases). The germline CDR1 and CDR2 sequences are MNHEY and SVGAGI. The CDR3 sequence is 13 residues long. Trimming took 7 bases from V and 2 from J, leaving 12 bases between them. For the CDR3, the DNA is TGTGCCAGCATTCCGGCCGGGGCCTACGAGCAGTACTTC. Translating gives CASIPAGAYEQYF.

The chain is built from TRBV10-3 and TRBJ1-1; D is uncertain. V was trimmed by 10 bases and J by 0 bases, leaving 6 bases between them. The germline gives CDR1 ENHRY, CDR2 SYGVKD. The CDR3 is 11 amino acids. The CDR3 sequence: CASVLNTEAFF. Written as DNA, the CDR3 is TGTGCCAGCGTCTTGAACACTGAAGCTTTCTTT.

This clone was counted once. This sequence joins TRBV7-9 and TRBJ2-7; D is perhaps TRBD1 (5 bases). This CDR3 has 17 amino acids. Germline loops: CDR1 SEHNR, CDR2 FQNEAQ (reference sequence). Trimming took off 4 bases at V and 0 bases at J, with 19 bases between the two ends. The CDR3 DNA is TGTGCCAGCAGCTCGACAGCGAATAAACTGATCTCCTACGAGCAGTACTTC. It codes for CASSSTANKLISYEQYF.

The chain is built from TRBV30 and TRBJ1-1; D is possibly TRBD1 (6 bases). Germline CDR1 and CDR2: GTSNPN and SVGIG (reference sequence). The CDR3 sequence is 12 residues long. V was clipped by 5 bases and J by 6 bases, with 13 bases between them. The CDR3 DNA follows: TGTGCCTGGCAGACAGGCCGAGCTGAAGCTTTCTTT. Protein: CAWQTGRAEAFF.

The V gene is TRBV7-9, the J gene TRBJ2-7; 9 nucleotides line up with TRBD2. After removal of 5 bases from V and 6 bases from J, the junction contained 11 bases not matched to a gene. This CDR3 has 15 residues. In germline, CDR1 is SEHNR, CDR2 FQNEAQ (reference sequence). The CDR3 protein is CASSPRGTSRLEQYF. As DNA, the CDR3 is TGTGCCAGCAGCCCCCGAGGGACTAGCCGCCTCGAGCAGTACTTC.

The gene calls are TRBV25-1 and TRBJ1-5; the match to TRBD1 covers 8 bases. Germline V gene data show CDR1 as MGHDK and CDR2 as SYGVNS. V was pared by 4 bases and J by 4 bases, with 6 bases of the junction left unmatched. This CDR3 has 15 residues. The DNA of the CDR3 is TGTGCCAGCAGTGCAGGCCAGGGGGCAAATCAGCCCCAGCATTTT. This encodes CASSAGQGANQPQHF.

This chain uses TRBV30 with TRBJ1-1; unclear D gene. Germline CDR1 GTSNPN, CDR2 SVGIG (reference sequence). Trimming took off 4 bases at V and 12 bases at J, with 21 bases between the two ends. The CDR3 totals 13 residues. In DNA, the CDR3 is TGTGCCTGGACCGGCGGAGGGCACGCTCGGACTTTCTTT. Translating gives CAWTGGGHARTFF.

This chain joins TRBV6-4 and TRBJ2-1, with a possible D match to TRBD2 (6 bases). CDR3 length: 13 amino acids. Germline V CDR1 and CDR2: MRHNA, SNTAGT. V dropped 6 bases and J dropped 6 bases, with 12 bases sitting between them. CDR3 bases: TGTGCCAGCAGCCGGGACTTACTCAATGAGCAGTTCTTC. It codes for CASSRDLLNEQFF.

This rearrangement joins TRBV7-9 to TRBJ2-1; the match to TRBD2 covers 14 bases. V shed 5 bases and J 8 bases; nucleotides not matched to a gene: 8. The germline CDR1 and CDR2 sequences are SEHNR and FQNEAQ (reference sequence). The CDR3 has 16 residues. The CDR3 coding sequence is TGTGCCAGCAGCCCACGACTAGCGGGAGGGGTCGATGAGCAGTTCTTC. It encodes CASSPRLAGGVDEQFF.

The chain combines TRBV6-6 with TRBJ1-1; 7 nucleotides match TRBD1. Losses at the gene ends were 2 bases for V and 1 base for J; bases not matched to a gene: 7. The CDR3 has 16 residues. Germline V gene sequence: CDR1 MNHNY, CDR2 SVGAGI (reference sequence). CDR3 coding DNA: TGTGCCAGCAGTTACCGATCGGGACAGTCGAACACTGAAGCTTTCTTT. This sequence encodes CASSYRSGQSNTEAFF.

The chain combines TRBV27 with TRBJ2-1; tentatively, D is TRBD2 (5 bases). CDR3 length: 14 amino acids. Trimming cost V 4 bases and J 7 bases, with 14 bases left between them. CDR1 MNHEY and CDR2 SMNVEV come from the germline V gene (reference sequence). Here the CDR3 reads CASSWSGLGNEQFF. The CDR3 DNA is TGTGCCAGCAGTTGGAGCGGTCTTGGGAATGAGCAGTTCTTC.

The chain links TRBV6-5 to TRBJ2-5; 8 bases align to TRBD1. The CDR3 is 13 residues long. Germline trimming cut 5 bases from V and 6 bases from J; bases unmatched to any gene: 5. Germline V gives CDR1 MNHEY, CDR2 SVGAGI. CDR3 sequence: CASSRDRGQTQYF. For the CDR3, the DNA is TGTGCCAGCAGTCGTGACAGGGGTCAGACCCAGTACTTC.

CDR3 in DNA: TGTGCCAGCAGTCGGACAGGGGAGAACTATGGCTACACCTTC. Its translation is CASSRTGENYGYTF. The chain couples TRBV6-5 to TRBJ1-2; 9 nucleotides align to TRBD1. V lost 5 bases to trimming and J lost 2 bases; unmatched junction nucleotides: 3. The germline V gene encodes CDR1 MNHEY and CDR2 SVGAGI. The CDR3 spans 14 residues.

Concerning this clone: This same CDR3 is encoded by further DNA sequences in the sample. The chain combines TRBV5-1 with TRBJ2-3; TRBD1 agrees at 7 bases. The CDR3 has 14 amino acids. With 4 bases clipped from V and 0 bases from J, the junction kept 2 bases outside the gene matches. Looked up from germline, CDR1 is SGHRS and CDR2 is YFSETQ. As DNA, the CDR3 is TGCGCCAGCAGCCCGGGACAGAGCACAGATACGCAGTATTTT. Amino acid sequence: CASSPGQSTDTQYF.

The sample holds a few counts of this clone. One end of the junction fails to match germline, which may point to a read error. The chain has TRBV2 and TRBJ1-5; 10 bases match TRBD1. The CDR3 length is 15 residues. Germline V gene data show CDR1 as SNHLY and CDR2 as FYNNEI. The CDR3 nucleotides read TGTGCCAGCAACGAGGGACAGGGGCCTAATCAGCTCCAGCATTTT. It encodes CASNEGQGPNQLQHF.

V gene TRBV4-1 combines with J gene TRBJ1-5; TRBD1 matches 8 bases. J was trimmed by 5 bases and V by 4 bases; bases with no gene match: 10. The germline CDR1 and CDR2 sequences are MGHRA and YSYEKL. CDR3 length equals 16 residues. The CDR3 reads CASSREPGQDHQPQHF. Written as DNA, the CDR3 is TGCGCCAGCAGCCGGGAACCGGGACAGGACCATCAGCCCCAGCATTTT.

CDR3 in DNA: TGTGCCAGCAGTGACTCCTCGAGCGGGGCCAACGTCCTGACTTTC. It encodes CASSDSSSGANVLTF. The chain links TRBV6-4 to TRBJ2-6; no clear D gene. Deletions cut 0 bases from V and 4 bases from J, with 7 bases between. The V gene's germline CDR1 is MRHNA and CDR2 SNTAGT. CDR3 length: 15 amino acids.

The rearrangement links TRBV5-1 to TRBJ2-5, with 8 nucleotides matching TRBD1. Germline V gives CDR1 SGHRS, CDR2 YFSETQ. V gave up 0 bases and J gave up 4 bases; unmatched junction bases: 5. This CDR3 contains 15 residues. The CDR3 region is CASSLGLTGVETQYF. The CDR3, as DNA: TGCGCCAGCAGCTTGGGGTTGACAGGGGTAGAGACCCAGTACTTC.

This clone has only a few counts. Lacking the conserved final phenylalanine or tryptophan, this CDR3 likely reflects a read error. It is unclear where the CDR3 begins or ends on the DNA, so no DNA is shown, and the CDR3 is as TCRdb lists it. V and J are TRBV7-6 and TRBJ2-3; TRBD2, the table's D call, was not compared with the DNA. The CDR3 is 15 amino acids long, termini counted. Germline-derived CDR1 and CDR2 are SGHVS and FNYEAQ. The CDR3 sequence: CASSLLGLAGGPFMV.